The next 9 T cell receptor beta chains were all read from a single sample in a study of blood T cell repertoires in COVID-19. Repertoires were generated with immunoSEQ multiplex PCR, while TCRdb's copy carries only in-frame clones and drops some. The data contain over 90,000 clones, approximately 90% of them singletons. Sequenced material: peripheral blood. These receptors all come from a man over 45 with acute or convalescent COVID-19.

The chain carries TRBV9 and TRBJ1-1; D gene unclear. CDR3 size: 15 residues. The V end was cut by 0 bases, the J end by 3 bases, with 12 bases between. Germline CDR1 SGDLS, CDR2 YYNGEE. The CDR3 sequence: CASSVAPSRDTEAFF. For the CDR3, the DNA is TGTGCCAGCAGCGTAGCCCCCAGTCGGGACACTGAAGCTTTCTTT.

The chain joins TRBV18 to TRBJ2-7, with D perhaps matching TRBD1 (6 bases). Trimming took off 6 bases at V and 1 base at J, with 10 bases between the two ends. The germline CDR1 and CDR2 sequences are KGHSH and LQKENI. The CDR3 length is 13 residues. Written as DNA, the CDR3 is TGTGCCAGCTCCCCGGACAGTTCCTACGAGCAGTACTTC. This gives the protein CASSPDSSYEQYF.

This clone was counted a single time. The chain carries TRBV21-1 and TRBJ1-2. TRBV21-1 is described as a pseudogene. This CDR3 is 14 amino acids long. This chain's CDR3 is CASSKPLTGYGYTF. The CDR3 coding sequence is TGTGCCAGCAGCAAACCCCTCACGGGGTATGGCTACACCTTC.

The chain carries TRBV4-2 and TRBJ2-3, with a tentative D call TRBD2 (6 bases). Looked up from germline, CDR1 is LGHNA and CDR2 is YNFKEQ. This CDR3 comprises 16 residues. Trimming pared 4 bases from V and 2 bases from J, leaving 16 bases between. CDR3 loop: CASSPLVSGYTDTQYF. The CDR3 nucleotides read TGTGCCAGCAGCCCCCTCGTTAGCGGATACACAGATACGCAGTATTTT.

The CDR3: CASSLGPGQGLNEQYF. The DNA of the CDR3 is TGCGCCAGCAGCCTGGGACCGGGACAGGGATTGAACGAGCAGTACTTC. The chain recombines TRBV5-1 with TRBJ2-7; 9 bases are a match to TRBD1. The germline V gene encodes CDR1 SGHRS and CDR2 YFSETQ. Trimming at V came to 4 bases and at J to 5 bases, leaving 13 bases not matched to a gene. CDR3 size: 16 residues.

This clone was seen more than once but under ten times. CDR3 bases: TGTGCCAGCAGTTACTCGAAAATCGAGTCCGCCCAGCATTTT. Protein sequence: CASSYSKIESAQHF. The V call is TRBV6-6, the J call TRBJ1-5; the D is unclear. Germline V lookup: CDR1 MNHNY, CDR2 SVGAGI (reference sequence). V lost 0 bases to trimming and J lost 11 bases, with 14 bases between them. This CDR3 is built from 14 residues.

This clone has just one count. The chain recombines TRBV5-4 with TRBJ2-1; D is unclear. CDR3 length: 13 residues. V shed 0 bases and J shed 6 bases, with 7 bases lying between them. Germline V lookup: CDR1 SGHNT, CDR2 YYREEE (reference sequence). The CDR3 region has the DNA TGTGCCAGCAGCTTGGTTAGAGCCAATGAGCAGTTCTTC. Its translation: CASSLVRANEQFF.

CDR3 DNA sequence: TGTGCCATCAGTGAGCCCGACAGGGGCGTGGGGGATGAGCAGTTCTTC. Translation gives CAISEPDRGVGDEQFF. This chain uses TRBV10-3 with TRBJ2-1, with TRBD1 matching over 8 bases. The germline V gene has CDR1 ENHRY and CDR2 SYGVKD. V trimming: 2 bases; J trimming: 8 bases; junction bases outside the gene matches: 11. The CDR3 runs 16 residues.

This clone was seen once. The J gene is TRBJ2-5, the V gene TRBV7-9; D possibly corresponds to TRBD2 (6 bases). Germline CDR1 and CDR2: SEHNR and FQNEAQ (reference sequence). Trimming shortened V by 2 bases and J by 5 bases, and 15 bases separated the two germline ends. This CDR3 is built from 15 residues. CDR3 bases: TGTGCCAGCAGCTTAACGTGGGGGGAGAGGGAGACCCAGTACTTC. Its protein product is CASSLTWGERETQYF.